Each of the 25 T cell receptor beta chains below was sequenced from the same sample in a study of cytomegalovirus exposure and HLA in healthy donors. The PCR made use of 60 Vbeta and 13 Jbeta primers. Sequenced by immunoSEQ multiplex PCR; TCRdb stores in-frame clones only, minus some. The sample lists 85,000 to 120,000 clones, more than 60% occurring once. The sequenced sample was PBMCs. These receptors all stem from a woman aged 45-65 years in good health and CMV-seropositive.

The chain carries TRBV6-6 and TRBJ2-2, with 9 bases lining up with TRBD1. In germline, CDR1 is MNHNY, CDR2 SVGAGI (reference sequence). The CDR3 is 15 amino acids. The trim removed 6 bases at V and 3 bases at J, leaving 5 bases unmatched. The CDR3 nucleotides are TGTGCCAGCAGCCCGACAGGGGGGTACACCGGGGAGCTGTTTTTT. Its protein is CASSPTGGYTGELFF.

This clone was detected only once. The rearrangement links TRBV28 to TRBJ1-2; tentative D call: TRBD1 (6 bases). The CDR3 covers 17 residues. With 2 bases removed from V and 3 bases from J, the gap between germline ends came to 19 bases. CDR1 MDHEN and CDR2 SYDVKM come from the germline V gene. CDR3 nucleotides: TGTGCCAGCAGTTTAGTTGTCCGGCACGGACAGCACTATGGCTACACCTTC. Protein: CASSLVVRHGQHYGYTF.

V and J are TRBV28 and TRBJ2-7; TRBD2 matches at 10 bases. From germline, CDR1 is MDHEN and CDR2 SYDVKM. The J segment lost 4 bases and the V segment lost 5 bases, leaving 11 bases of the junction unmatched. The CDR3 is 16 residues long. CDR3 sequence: CASSALAGGKIYEQYF. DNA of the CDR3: TGTGCCAGCAGTGCCTTAGCGGGGGGTAAAATTTACGAGCAGTACTTC.

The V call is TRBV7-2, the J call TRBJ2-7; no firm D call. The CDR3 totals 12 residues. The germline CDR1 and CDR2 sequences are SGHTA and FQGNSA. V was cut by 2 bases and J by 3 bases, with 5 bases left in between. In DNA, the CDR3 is TGTGCCAGCAGCTTAACAGACTACGAGCAGTACTTC. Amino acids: CASSLTDYEQYF.

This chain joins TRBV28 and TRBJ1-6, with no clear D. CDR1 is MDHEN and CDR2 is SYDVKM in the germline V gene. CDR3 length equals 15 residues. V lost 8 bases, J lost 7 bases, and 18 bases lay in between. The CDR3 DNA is TGTGCCAGCCGAACCTCGGGGATGGGGAATTCACCCCTCCACTTT. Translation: CASRTSGMGNSPLHF.

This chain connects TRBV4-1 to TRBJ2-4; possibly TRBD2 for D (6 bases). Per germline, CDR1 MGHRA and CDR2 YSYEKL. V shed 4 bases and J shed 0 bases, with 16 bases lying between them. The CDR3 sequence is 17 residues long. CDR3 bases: TGCGCCAGCAGCCCTCTTATAGCGGAGTTAGCCAAAAACATTCAGTACTTC. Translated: CASSPLIAELAKNIQYF.

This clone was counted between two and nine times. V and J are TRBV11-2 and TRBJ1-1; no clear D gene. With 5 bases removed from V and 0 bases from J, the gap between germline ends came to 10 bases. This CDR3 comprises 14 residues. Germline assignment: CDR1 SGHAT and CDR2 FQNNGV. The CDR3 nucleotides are TGTGCCAGCAGCCGAGGGATGATGAACACTGAAGCTTTCTTT. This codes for CASSRGMMNTEAFF.

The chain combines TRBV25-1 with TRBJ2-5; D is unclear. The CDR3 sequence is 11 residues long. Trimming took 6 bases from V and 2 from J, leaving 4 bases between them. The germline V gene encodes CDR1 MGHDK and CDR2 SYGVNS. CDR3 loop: CASSIQETQYF. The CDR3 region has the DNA TGTGCCAGCAGCATTCAAGAGACCCAGTACTTC.

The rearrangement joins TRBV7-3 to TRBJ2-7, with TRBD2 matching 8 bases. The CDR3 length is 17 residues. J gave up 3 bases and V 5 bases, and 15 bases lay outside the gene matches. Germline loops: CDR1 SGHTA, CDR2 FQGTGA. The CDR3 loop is CASSPPPLAVRCYEQYF. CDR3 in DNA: TGTGCCAGCAGCCCCCCCCCACTAGCGGTACGCTGCTACGAGCAGTACTTC. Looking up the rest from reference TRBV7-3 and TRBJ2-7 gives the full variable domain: GAGVSQTPSNKVTEKGKYVELRCDPISGHTALYWYRQSLGQGPEFLIYFQGTGAADDSGLPNDRFFAVRPEGSVSTLKIQRTERGDSAVYLCASSPPPLAVRCYEQYFGPGTRLTVT.

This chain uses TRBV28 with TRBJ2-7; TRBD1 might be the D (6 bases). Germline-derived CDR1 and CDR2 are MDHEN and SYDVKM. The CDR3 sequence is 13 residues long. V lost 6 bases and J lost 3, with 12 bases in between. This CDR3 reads CASRRVGGYEQYF. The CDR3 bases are TGTGCCAGCAGGCGGGTAGGGGGCTACGAGCAGTACTTC. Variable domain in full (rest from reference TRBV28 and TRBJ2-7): DVKVTQSSRYLVKRTGEKVFLECVQDMDHENMFWYRQDPGLGLRLIYFSYDVKMKEKGDIPEGYSVSREKKERFSLILESASTNQTSMYLCASRRVGGYEQYFGPGTRLTVT.

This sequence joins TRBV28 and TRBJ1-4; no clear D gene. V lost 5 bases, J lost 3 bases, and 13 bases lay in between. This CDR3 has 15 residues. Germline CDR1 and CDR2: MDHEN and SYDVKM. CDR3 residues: CASSKPGSANEKLFF. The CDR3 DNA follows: TGTGCCAGCAGTAAGCCGGGTTCGGCTAATGAAAAACTGTTTTTT. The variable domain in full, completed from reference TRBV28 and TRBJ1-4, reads DVKVTQSSRYLVKRTGEKVFLECVQDMDHENMFWYRQDPGLGLRLIYFSYDVKMKEKGDIPEGYSVSREKKERFSLILESASTNQTSMYLCASSKPGSANEKLFFGSGTQLSVL.

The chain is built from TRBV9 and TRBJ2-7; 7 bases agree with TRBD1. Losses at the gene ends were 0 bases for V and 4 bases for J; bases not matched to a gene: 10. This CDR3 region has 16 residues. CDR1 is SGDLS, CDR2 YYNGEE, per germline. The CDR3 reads CASSVGLGTEYYEQYF. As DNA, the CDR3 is TGTGCCAGCAGCGTAGGCCTTGGGACAGAATATTACGAGCAGTACTTC.

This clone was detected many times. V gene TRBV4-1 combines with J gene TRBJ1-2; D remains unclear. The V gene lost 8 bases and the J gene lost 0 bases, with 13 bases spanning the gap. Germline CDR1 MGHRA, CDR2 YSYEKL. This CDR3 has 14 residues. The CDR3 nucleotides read TGCGCCAGCCAAAATACTGAAGCTAACTATGGCTACACCTTC. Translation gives CASQNTEANYGYTF.

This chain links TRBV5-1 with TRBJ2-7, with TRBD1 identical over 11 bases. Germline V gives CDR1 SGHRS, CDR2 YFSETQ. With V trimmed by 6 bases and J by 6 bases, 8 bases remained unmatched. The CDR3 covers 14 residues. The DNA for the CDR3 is TGCGCCAGCAACAAGGACAGGGGGCAATTCGAGCAGTACTTC. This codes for CASNKDRGQFEQYF.

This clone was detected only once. CDR3 loop: CSVEGLTASGGNEQFF. DNA for the CDR3: TGCAGCGTTGAAGGTTTGACGGCTAGCGGGGGGAATGAGCAGTTCTTC. The V call is TRBV29-1, the J call TRBJ2-1; 11 positions agree with TRBD2. V shed 1 base and J 7 bases; nucleotides not matched to a gene: 9. Germline V CDR1 and CDR2: SQVTM, ANQGSEA. This CDR3 is built from 16 residues.

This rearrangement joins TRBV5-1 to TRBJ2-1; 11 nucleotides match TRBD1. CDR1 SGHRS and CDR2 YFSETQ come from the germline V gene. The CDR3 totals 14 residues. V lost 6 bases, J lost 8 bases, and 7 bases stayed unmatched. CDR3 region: CASNRDRGFYEQFF. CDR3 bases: TGCGCCAGCAACCGGGACAGGGGGTTTTATGAGCAGTTCTTC.

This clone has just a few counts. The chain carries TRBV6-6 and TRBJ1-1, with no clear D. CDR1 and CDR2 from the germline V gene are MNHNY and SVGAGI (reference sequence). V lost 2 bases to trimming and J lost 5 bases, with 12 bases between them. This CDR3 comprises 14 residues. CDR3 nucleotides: TGTGCCAGCAGTTACCCCTGGACGGGGACTGAAGCTTTCTTT. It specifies CASSYPWTGTEAFF.

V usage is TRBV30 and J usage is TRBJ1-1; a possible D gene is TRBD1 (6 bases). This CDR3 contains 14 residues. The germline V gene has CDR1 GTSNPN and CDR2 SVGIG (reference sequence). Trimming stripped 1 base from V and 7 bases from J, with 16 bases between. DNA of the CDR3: TGTGCCTGGAGTGGCCCCTTCGGACAGCATGAAGCTTTCTTT. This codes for CAWSGPFGQHEAFF.

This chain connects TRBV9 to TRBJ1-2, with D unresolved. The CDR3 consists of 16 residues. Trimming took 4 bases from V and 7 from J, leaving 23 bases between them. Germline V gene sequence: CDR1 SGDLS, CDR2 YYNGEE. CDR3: CASSPSYRRNGGGYTF. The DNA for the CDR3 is TGTGCCAGCAGCCCTTCATATCGACGGAACGGCGGTGGCTACACCTTC.

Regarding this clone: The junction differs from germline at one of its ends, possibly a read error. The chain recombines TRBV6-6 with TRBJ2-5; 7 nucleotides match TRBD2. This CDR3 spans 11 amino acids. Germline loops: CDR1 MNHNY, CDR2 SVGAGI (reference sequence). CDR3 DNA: TGTGCCAGCAGTTACGGGAGGGCCTGGAACTTC. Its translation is CASSYGRAWNF.

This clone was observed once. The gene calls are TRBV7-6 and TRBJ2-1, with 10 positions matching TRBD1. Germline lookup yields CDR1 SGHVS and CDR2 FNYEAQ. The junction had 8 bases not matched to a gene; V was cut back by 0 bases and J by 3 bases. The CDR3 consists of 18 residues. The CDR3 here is CASSLAWTGGNLYNEQFF. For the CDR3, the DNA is TGTGCCAGCAGCTTAGCGTGGACAGGGGGAAACCTCTACAATGAGCAGTTCTTC.

The CDR3, as DNA: TGTGCCAGCAGCTTAGCGGGGACAGGGCTCCTCCATCGGCAGTACTTC. Translated: CASSLAGTGLLHRQYF. This chain connects TRBV7-9 to TRBJ2-7, with 9 nucleotides matching TRBD1. The trim removed 0 bases at V and 9 bases at J, leaving 12 bases unmatched. Germline CDR1 reads SEHNR; CDR2 reads FQNEAQ (reference sequence). CDR3 length: 16 amino acids.

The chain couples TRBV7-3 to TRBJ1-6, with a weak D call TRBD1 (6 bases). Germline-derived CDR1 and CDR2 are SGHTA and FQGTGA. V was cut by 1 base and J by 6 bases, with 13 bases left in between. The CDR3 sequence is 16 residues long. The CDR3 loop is CASSLMGGQGNSPLHF. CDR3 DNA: TGTGCCAGCAGCTTAATGGGGGGGCAGGGTAATTCACCCCTCCACTTT.

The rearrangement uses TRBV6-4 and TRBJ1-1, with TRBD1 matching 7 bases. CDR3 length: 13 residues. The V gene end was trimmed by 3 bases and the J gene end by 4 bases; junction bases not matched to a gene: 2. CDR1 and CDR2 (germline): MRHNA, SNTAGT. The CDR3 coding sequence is TGTGCCAGCAGTGAAGCAGGGGGCACTGAAGCTTTCTTT. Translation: CASSEAGGTEAFF.

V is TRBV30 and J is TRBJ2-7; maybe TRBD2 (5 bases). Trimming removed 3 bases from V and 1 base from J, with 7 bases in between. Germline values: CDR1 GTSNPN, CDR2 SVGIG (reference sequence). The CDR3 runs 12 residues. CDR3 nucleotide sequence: TGTGCCTGGAGAAGAGGGTCCTACGAGCAGTACTTC. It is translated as CAWRRGSYEQYF.